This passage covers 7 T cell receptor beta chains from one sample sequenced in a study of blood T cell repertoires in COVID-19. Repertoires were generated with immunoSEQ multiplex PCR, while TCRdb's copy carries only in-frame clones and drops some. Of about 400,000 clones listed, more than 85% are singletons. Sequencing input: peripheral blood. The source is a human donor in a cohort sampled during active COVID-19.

CDR3 bases: TGTGCCAGTAGAAGGACAGGGGCCAATCAGCCCCAGCATTTT. This sequence encodes CASRRTGANQPQHF. The chain employs TRBV19 and TRBJ1-5; the match to TRBD1 covers 9 bases. The germline V gene encodes CDR1 LNHDA and CDR2 SQIVND (reference sequence). J lost 3 bases, V lost 6 bases, and 3 bases had no gene match. CDR3 length: 14 amino acids.

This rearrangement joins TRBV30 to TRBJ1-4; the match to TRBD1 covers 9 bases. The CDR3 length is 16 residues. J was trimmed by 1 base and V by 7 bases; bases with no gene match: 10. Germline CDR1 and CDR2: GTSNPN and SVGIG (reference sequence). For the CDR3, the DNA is TGTGCCTCGGAACAGGGGGCGAAGGAAACTAATGAAAAACTGTTTTTT. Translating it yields CASEQGAKETNEKLFF.

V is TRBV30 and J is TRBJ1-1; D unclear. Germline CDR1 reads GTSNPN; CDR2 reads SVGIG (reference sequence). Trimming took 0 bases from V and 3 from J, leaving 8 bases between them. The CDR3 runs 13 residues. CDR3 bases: TGTGCCTGGAGTGTACTGGAGGACACTGAAGCTTTCTTT. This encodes CAWSVLEDTEAFF.

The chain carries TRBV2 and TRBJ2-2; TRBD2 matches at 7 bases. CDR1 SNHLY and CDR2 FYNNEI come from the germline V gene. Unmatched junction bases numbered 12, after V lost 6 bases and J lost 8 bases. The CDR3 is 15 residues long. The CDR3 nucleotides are TGTGCCAGCAGCGCTACGGGACTAAGCGTTGGGGAGCTGTTTTTT. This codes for CASSATGLSVGELFF. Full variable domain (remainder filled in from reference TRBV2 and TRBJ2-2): EPEVTQTPSHQVTQMGQEVILRCVPISNHLYFYWYRQILGQKVEFLVSFYNNEISEKSEIFDDQFSVERPDGSNFTLKIRSTKLEDSAMYFCASSATGLSVGELFFGEGSRLTVL.

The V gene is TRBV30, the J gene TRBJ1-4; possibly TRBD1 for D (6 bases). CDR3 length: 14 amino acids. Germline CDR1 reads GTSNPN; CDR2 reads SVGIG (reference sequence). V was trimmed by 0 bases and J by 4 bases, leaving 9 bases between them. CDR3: CAWSVRGGNEKLFF. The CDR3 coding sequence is TGTGCCTGGAGTGTAAGGGGGGGTAATGAAAAACTGTTTTTT.

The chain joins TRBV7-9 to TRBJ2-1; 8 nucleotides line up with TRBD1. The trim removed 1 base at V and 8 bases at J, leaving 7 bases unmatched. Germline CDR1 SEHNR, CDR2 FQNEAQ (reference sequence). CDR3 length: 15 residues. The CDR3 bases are TGTGCCAGCAGCTTAGGCTCTGGACAGGGCGATGAGCAGTTCTTC. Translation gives CASSLGSGQGDEQFF.

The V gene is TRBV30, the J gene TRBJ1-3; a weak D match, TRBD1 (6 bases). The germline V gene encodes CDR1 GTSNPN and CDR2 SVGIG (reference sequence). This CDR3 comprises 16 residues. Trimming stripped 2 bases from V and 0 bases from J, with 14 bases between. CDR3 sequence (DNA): TGTGCCTGGAGTCAGGAGTGGGACACCTCTGGAAACACCATATATTTT. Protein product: CAWSQEWDTSGNTIYF.